What follows is one TCR beta chain and its context. This record comes from a study of blood T cell repertoires in COVID-19. Overall study: COVID-19 samples, acute and convalescent, were from the United States, Italy and Spain. T cells, B-cell-depleted T cells, or PBMCs supplied cDNA or gDNA.

Clones were sequenced by immunoSEQ multiplex PCR, and TCRdb holds only the in-frame ones, with some missing. Of roughly 100,000 clones in the sample, 70% to 90% are singletons; the top ten hold 2% to 2.5%. Germline CDR1 SEHNR, CDR2 FQNEAQ (reference sequence). Trimming took off 3 bases at V and 5 bases at J, with 20 bases between the two ends. This CDR3 is 17 amino acids long. This receptor was taken from a man aged 45 to 65 with active COVID-19. The rearrangement uses TRBV7-9 and TRBJ2-1; TRBD2 might be the D (8 bases). The sequenced sample consisted of peripheral blood. The CDR3 coding sequence is TGTGCCAGCAGCTTCCCAGGGGGGCTAGCGGGCAACAATGAGCAGTTCTTC. Its translation is CASSFPGGLAGNNEQFF. Filled out from reference TRBV7-9 and TRBJ2-1, the complete variable domain reads DTGVSQNPRHKITKRGQNVTFRCDPISEHNRLYWYRQTLGQGPEFLTYFQNEAQLEKSRLLSDRFSAERPKGSFSTLEIQRTEQGDSAMYLCASSFPGGLAGNNEQFFGPGTRLTVL.